This T cell receptor beta chain was sequenced for a study of blood T cells in healthy people across ages. A second roughly 7 to 11 cycle PCR used barcoded and J-beta primers. TCRdb processed the 5' RACE reads anew with MiXCR; each CDR3 protein has one entry. The sample yields fewer than 2,000,000 distinct CDR3 sequences, 30% to 40% seen once. Regarding this clonotype: Its antigen is still unknown.

With 3 bases removed from V and 3 bases from J, the gap between germline ends came to 12 bases. The CDR3 is 14 amino acids. Germline-derived CDR1 and CDR2 are MNHNS and SASEGT. Broader study findings: Measured against age, TCR beta diversity per million T cells decreased in a roughly linear manner. CMV status of donors was unknown, possibly confounding expanded clonotype changes. Unsorted PBMCs prevented conclusive naive versus antigen-experienced comparison. There was a strong correlation between TCR beta diversity and naive T cell percentage.

Sequenced material: blood. The receptor comes from a woman in her twenties or thirties in good health. This chain joins TRBV6-1 and TRBJ2-7; the D gene is possibly TRBD2 (6 bases). The CDR3 DNA is TGTGCCAGCAGTGATTTTGCGGGACGCTACGAGCAGTACTTC. It encodes CASSDFAGRYEQYF.